These T cell receptor beta chains were read from a single sample in a study of early T cells in non-severe SARS-CoV-2 infection. TCRdb re-derived calls from the 5' RACE reads in MiXCR, one entry per CDR3 protein. This sample has fewer than 40,000 distinct CDR3 sequences; around 7% occur once, and the top ten carry less than 3%. Sequenced input: whole blood. The receptors here all came from an adult who was a healthcare worker with PCR-confirmed SARS-CoV-2 infection or an uninfected control (not recorded which). CDR3s include the opening cysteine and the closing phenylalanine or tryptophan. The D gene is left open where the match is weak. The listing skips clone size in some rows; elsewhere it reads once, few, many or a size class.

CDR3	DNA	size	D	V	J
CASSQEKASGTGGSNQPQHF	TGTGCCAGCAGCCAAGAGAAGGCTTCCGGGACAGGGGGCAGCAATCAGCCCCAGCATTTT	many	.	TRBV3-2	TRBJ1-5
CASSLAGQGEAFF	TGTGCCAGCAGTTTAGCGGGGCAGGGTGAAGCTTTCTTT	medium-sized	.	TRBV28	TRBJ1-1
CASTGTGSIGQFF	TGTGCCAGCACCGGGACAGGGTCTATCGGGCAGTTCTTC	many	TRBD1	TRBV7-9	TRBJ2-1
CASSQGTAMNTEAFF	TGTGCCAGCAGCCAGGGGACAGCCATGAACACTGAAGCTTTCTTT	.	TRBD1	TRBV7-8	TRBJ1-1
CSASPDFFEQFF	TGCAGTGCTAGCCCAGATTTCTTCGAGCAGTTCTTC	many	.	TRBV20-1	TRBJ2-1
CSVEQGPPLSQYF	TGCAGCGTTGAACAGGGCCCACCTCTGTCGCAGTATTTT	medium-sized	.	TRBV29-1	TRBJ2-3
CASSYRRESVKNIQYF	TGTGCCAGCAGTTACAGGAGGGAGTCGGTCAAAAACATTCAGTACTTC	medium-sized	.	TRBV6-6	TRBJ2-4
CASSLLGGTLNYGYTF	TGTGCCAGCAGCTTATTAGGGGGGACCCTTAACTATGGCTACACCTTC	few	.	TRBV7-2	TRBJ1-2
CASSLRQGDPGANVLTF	TGTGCCAGCAGCCTCCGACAGGGAGACCCTGGGGCCAACGTCCTGACTTTC	.	TRBD1	TRBV7-9	TRBJ2-6
CASSLTAGGHHEQYF	TGTGCCAGCAGCTTAACAGCGGGAGGGCACCACGAGCAGTACTTC	medium-sized	TRBD2	TRBV7-2	TRBJ2-7
CASSQDRVLNTEAFF	TGTGCCAGCAGCCAAGATAGGGTCCTGAACACTGAAGCTTTCTTT	many	.	TRBV3-1	TRBJ1-1
CASSPGQFSGNTIYF	TGTGCCAGCAGCCCGGGACAGTTCTCTGGAAACACCATATATTTT	many	TRBD1	TRBV7-9	TRBJ1-3
CASSFLGQEVEAFF	TGTGCCAGCAGTTTCCTAGGACAGGAGGTTGAAGCTTTCTTT	many	TRBD1	TRBV12-3/TRBV12-4	TRBJ1-1
CASSLTSGNQPQHF	TGTGCCAGCAGTTTAACATCGGGCAATCAGCCCCAGCATTTT	many	.	TRBV12-3/TRBV12-4	TRBJ1-5
CSASSDRGLSPLHF	TGCAGTGCTAGCAGCGACAGGGGGCTTTCACCCCTCCACTTT	many	TRBD1	TRBV20-1	TRBJ1-6